This TCR beta chain is drawn from a study of cytomegalovirus exposure and HLA in healthy donors. Study-wide context: Later analysis reported that the approximately 110 validation repertoires shared the platform of the approximately 690 first-cohort repertoires.

The germline V gene encodes CDR1 SGHRS and CDR2 YFSETQ. The CDR3 consists of 14 residues. Deletions cut 0 bases from V and 5 bases from J, with 12 bases between. As regards this clone: Antigen unknown.

Libraries were prepared by immunoSEQ multiplex PCR; TCRdb keeps only in-frame clonotypes and omits some of them. The sample lists approximately 280,000 clones, around 86% occurring once. Study-wide points: It was 150 to 200 TCR beta chains that were listed as cytomegalovirus-associated. Cytomegalovirus status was reportedly diagnosed by the classifier with high sensitivity and specificity.

This TCR was recovered from a woman aged 18-29 years in good health and CMV-seronegative. The sequenced material came from PBMCs. The chain carries TRBV5-1 and TRBJ2-7; TRBD2 might be the D (5 bases). CDR3 in DNA: TGCGCCAGCAGCTTGGCAGAGGGTTTCGACGAGCAGTACTTC. Translation: CASSLAEGFDEQYF.